The 24 T cell receptor beta chains in this list originate from one sample, sequenced in a study of cytomegalovirus exposure and HLA in healthy donors. This PCR relied on a set of 60 Vbeta primers and 13 Jbeta primers. Produced via immunoSEQ multiplex PCR; TCRdb's table is partial and in-frame only. The table includes about 160,000 clones, roughly 83% detected once. Sequenced input: PBMCs. The receptors were sampled from a boy aged 2-9 years in good health and CMV-seronegative.

This chain connects TRBV3-2 to TRBJ2-7; the table assigns TRBD1, which was not confirmed against the DNA. TRBV3-2 is assigned pseudogene status. The CDR3 is 9 residues long. CDR3 region: CAQAYEQYV. The DNA of the CDR3 is TGTGCCCAGGCGTACGAGCAGTACGTC.

The chain combines TRBV5-1 with TRBJ1-1, with D unclear. The V gene lost 4 bases and the J gene lost 5 bases, with 15 bases spanning the gap. The CDR3 loop spans 14 amino acids. The germline CDR1 and CDR2 sequences are SGHRS and YFSETQ. For the CDR3, the DNA is TGCGCCAGCAGCCCGGAGGTCGGGAGAACTGAAGCTTTCTTT. Translating gives CASSPEVGRTEAFF.

About this clone itself: One end of the junction varies from germline; a read error may be responsible. V and J are TRBV2 and TRBJ1-5; TRBD1 aligns across 11 bases. CDR1 is SNHLY and CDR2 is FYNNEI in the germline V gene. The CDR3 loop spans 16 amino acids. The CDR3 coding sequence is TGTGTCAGCAGTGAAGGACAGGGGGCGAACTATCAGCCCCAGCATTTT. This gives the protein CVSSEGQGANYQPQHF.

Only a few counts were recorded for this clone. The rearrangement uses TRBV5-1 and TRBJ1-5; D uncertain. V gave up 4 bases and J gave up 0 bases, with 5 bases separating them. CDR1 is SGHRS and CDR2 is YFSETQ in the germline V gene. The length of the CDR3 is 13 residues. The CDR3 spells CASSRDSNQPQHF. CDR3 DNA: TGCGCCAGCAGCCGGGATAGCAATCAGCCCCAGCATTTT.

The genes are TRBV4-3 and TRBJ2-1; 7 positions match TRBD2. The CDR3 sequence is 17 residues long. Germline V CDR1 and CDR2: LGHNA, YSLEER. After removal of 0 bases from V and 3 bases from J, the junction contained 8 bases not matched to a gene. The CDR3 sequence: CASSQDRLGGSYNEQFF. In DNA, the CDR3 is TGCGCCAGCAGCCAAGACCGGCTGGGCGGGAGCTACAATGAGCAGTTCTTC.

This clone was seen a few times. The CDR3 bases are TGTGCCAGCAGTGATGCCTCCTCGAGGGTGGCCTACGAGCAGTACTTC. This codes for CASSDASSRVAYEQYF. The gene calls are TRBV6-1 and TRBJ2-7; tentative D call: TRBD2 (5 bases). The ends were cut back, 3 bases at V and 2 bases at J, with 17 bases in the middle. The germline CDR1 and CDR2 sequences are MNHNS and SASEGT. The length of the CDR3 is 16 residues.

The chain uses TRBV9 and TRBJ2-7; 9 bases align to TRBD2. CDR1 and CDR2 (germline): SGDLS, YYNGEE. The CDR3 contains 14 residues. Trimming cost V 1 base and J 4 bases; bases outside gene matches: 3. CDR3 nucleotide sequence: TGTGCCAGCAGCGTAACGGGACTAGCTTACGAGCAGTACTTC. Translated, it gives CASSVTGLAYEQYF.

In this sample, this clone turned up once. The rearrangement links TRBV5-1 to TRBJ2-1; the match to TRBD2 covers 8 bases. CDR3 length: 18 amino acids. V was pared by 0 bases and J by 5 bases, with 13 bases of the junction left unmatched. The germline gives CDR1 SGHRS, CDR2 YFSETQ. CDR3 bases: TGCGCCAGCAGCTTGGCCGGGCTAGCGGGCTTACTGAACAATGAGCAGTTCTTC. This codes for CASSLAGLAGLLNNEQFF.

CDR3 nucleotide sequence: TGTGCCAGCAGTTACTCGACTACCCACCAGGGGGCCCAGTACTTC. Translation: CASSYSTTHQGAQYF. This rearrangement joins TRBV6-5 to TRBJ2-5, with TRBD1 matching 7 bases. Unmatched junction bases numbered 10, after V lost 0 bases and J lost 9 bases. The CDR3 sequence is 15 residues long. From germline, CDR1 is MNHEY and CDR2 SVGAGI.

This clone is a singleton in its sample. The chain employs TRBV5-1 and TRBJ2-7; tentative D call: TRBD2 (6 bases). Trimming left V 6 bases short and J 0 bases short, with 16 bases between. The germline V gene encodes CDR1 SGHRS and CDR2 YFSETQ. There are 15 residues in the CDR3. CDR3 nucleotides: TGCGCCAGCACCTCGTCCGGACTACCCTCCTACGAGCAGTACTTC. This gives the protein CASTSSGLPSYEQYF.

J is TRBJ2-7 and V is TRBV5-1; TRBD2 aligns across 13 bases. CDR3 length equals 15 residues. The germline V gene encodes CDR1 SGHRS and CDR2 YFSETQ. The junction had 8 bases not matched to a gene; V was cut back by 4 bases and J by 7 bases. Here the CDR3 reads CASSPWTSGSEEQYF. The CDR3 bases are TGCGCCAGCAGCCCCTGGACTAGCGGGAGTGAGGAGCAGTACTTC. Drawing the rest from reference TRBV5-1 and TRBJ2-7, the complete variable domain is KAGVTQTPRYLIKTRGQQVTLSCSPISGHRSVSWYQQTPGQGLQFLFEYFSETQRNKGNFPGRFSGRQFSNSRSEMNVSTLELGDSALYLCASSPWTSGSEEQYFGPGTRLTVT.

This clone was counted a single time. The genes are TRBV7-2 and TRBJ1-5; tentatively, D is TRBD1 (6 bases). Germline CDR1 SGHTA, CDR2 FQGNSA. V lost 3 bases to trimming and J lost 4 bases, with 13 bases between them. The CDR3 is 15 amino acids. The CDR3 bases are TGTGCCAGCAGCTTGGGGAGGGGGTGGAATCAGCCCCAGCATTTT. This encodes CASSLGRGWNQPQHF. Based on the CDR3 plus reference TRBV7-2 and TRBJ1-5, the full variable domain is GAGVSQSPSNKVTEKGKDVELRCDPISGHTALYWYRQSLGQGLEFLIYFQGNSAPDKSGLPSDRFSAERTGGSVSTLTIQRTQQEDSAVYLCASSLGRGWNQPQHFGDGTRLSIL.

The chain couples TRBV2 to TRBJ2-5; 7 bases match TRBD2. The germline V gene has CDR1 SNHLY and CDR2 FYNNEI. V shed 7 bases, J shed 2 bases, and the junction held 7 bases outside the gene matches. The length of the CDR3 is 14 residues. The CDR3 DNA follows: TGTGCCAGCAATTGGCGGGGGAGGCAAGAGACCCAGTACTTC. Residues: CASNWRGRQETQYF.

The sample holds a few counts of this clone. This chain links TRBV14 with TRBJ2-2, with D perhaps matching TRBD1 (5 bases). This CDR3 is built from 13 residues. CDR1 is SGHDN and CDR2 is FVKESK in the germline V gene. V gave up 4 bases and J gave up 7 bases, with 10 bases separating them. The CDR3 loop reads CASSLFQGGELFF. The CDR3 DNA is TGTGCCAGCAGCCTTTTTCAGGGCGGGGAGCTGTTTTTT.

The chain recombines TRBV9 with TRBJ1-1; maybe TRBD1 (6 bases). This CDR3 region has 16 residues. V shed 1 base and J shed 1 base, with 14 bases lying between them. Germline V gene lookup returns CDR1 SGDLS and CDR2 YYNGEE. The CDR3 sequence is CASSVRAGEGNTEAFF. The CDR3 DNA reads TGTGCCAGCAGCGTAAGGGCAGGGGAAGGGAACACTGAAGCTTTCTTT.

The chain links TRBV7-2 to TRBJ1-6; 9 bases line up with TRBD1. The junction had 8 bases not matched to a gene; V was cut back by 5 bases and J by 6 bases. Germline CDR1 and CDR2: SGHTA and FQGNSA. The CDR3 loop spans 16 amino acids. CDR3 nucleotides: TGTGCCAGCAGCGATCACCCGGGACAGGGTAATTCACCCCTCCACTTT. It encodes CASSDHPGQGNSPLHF.

The chain has TRBV19 and TRBJ2-3, with D unclear. CDR1 and CDR2 from the germline V gene are LNHDA and SQIVND (reference sequence). The CDR3 is 13 residues long. V dropped 0 bases and J dropped 5 bases, with 6 bases sitting between them. CDR3 loop: CASSIEGVDTQYF. Here the CDR3 DNA reads TGTGCCAGTAGTATAGAAGGAGTAGATACGCAGTATTTT.

V gene TRBV28 combines with J gene TRBJ1-2; D is unresolved. Trimming cost V 3 bases and J 0 bases, with 14 bases left between them. Germline assignment: CDR1 MDHEN and CDR2 SYDVKM. CDR3 length: 16 residues. CDR3 residues: CASSLSTEAPNYGYTF. The CDR3 DNA sequence: TGTGCCAGCAGTTTGTCGACGGAGGCTCCTAACTATGGCTACACCTTC.

The chain uses TRBV28 and TRBJ2-1, with D perhaps matching TRBD1 (7 bases). The CDR3 spans 18 residues. The germline V gene has CDR1 MDHEN and CDR2 SYDVKM. V lost 2 bases to trimming and J lost 4 bases, with 21 bases between them. The CDR3 DNA reads as TGTGCCAGCAGTTTACCCCCCTACGACAGGGAGGTATACAATGAGCAGTTCTTC. Protein sequence: CASSLPPYDREVYNEQFF.

The chain recombines TRBV9 with TRBJ2-7, with a possible D match to TRBD2 (5 bases). V lost 3 bases to trimming and J lost 6 bases, with 10 bases between them. From germline, CDR1 is SGDLS and CDR2 YYNGEE. This CDR3 is 12 amino acids long. For the CDR3, the DNA is TGTGCCAGCAGCGAAGAGGGAACCGAGCAGTACGTC. Translating gives CASSEEGTEQYV.

V is TRBV6-6 and J is TRBJ2-3; a possible D gene is TRBD2 (6 bases). Germline CDR1 and CDR2: MNHNY and SVGAGI (reference sequence). This CDR3 region has 12 residues. V was trimmed by 6 bases and J by 5 bases, leaving 9 bases between them. The CDR3 spells CASSQEGDTQYF. The CDR3, as DNA: TGTGCCAGCAGCCAGGAGGGAGATACGCAGTATTTT.

This sequence joins TRBV7-9 and TRBJ1-5, with D perhaps TRBD1 (6 bases). The CDR3 is 16 residues long. Per the germline V gene, CDR1 is SEHNR and CDR2 is FQNEAQ (reference sequence). Trimming shortened V by 6 bases and J by 3 bases, and 18 bases separated the two germline ends. Written as DNA, the CDR3 is TGTGCCAGCAGGATCAGGGGCACTTATACCAATCAGCCCCAGCATTTT. Its translation: CASRIRGTYTNQPQHF.

This chain joins TRBV2 and TRBJ2-2; 8 nucleotides agree with TRBD1. Looked up from germline, CDR1 is SNHLY and CDR2 is FYNNEI. V trimming: 7 bases; J trimming: 2 bases; junction bases outside the gene matches: 6. This CDR3 is 15 amino acids long. CDR3 loop: CASKRTGTNTGELFF. The CDR3 coding sequence is TGTGCCAGCAAACGGACAGGGACAAACACCGGGGAGCTGTTTTTT. Drawing the rest from reference TRBV2 and TRBJ2-2, the complete variable domain is EPEVTQTPSHQVTQMGQEVILRCVPISNHLYFYWYRQILGQKVEFLVSFYNNEISEKSEIFDDQFSVERPDGSNFTLKIRSTKLEDSAMYFCASKRTGTNTGELFFGEGSRLTVL.

The V call is TRBV5-5, the J call TRBJ2-3; 7 positions agree with TRBD2. Germline values: CDR1 SGHKS, CDR2 YYEKEE (reference sequence). Trimming took 2 bases from V and 0 from J; bases not matched to a gene: 6. CDR3 length: 16 amino acids. In nucleotides, the CDR3 is TGTGCCAGCAGCTTTTTAGGGACTACTAGCACAGATACGCAGTATTTT. Amino acid sequence: CASSFLGTTSTDTQYF.